The 13 T cell receptor beta chains below all came from one sample that was sequenced in a study of post-analysis software for immune sequencing data. Study conclusions and caveats: With TRBV5-6, TRBV5-1 and TRBV20-1 included, about five TRBV segments were more frequent in patients than in controls.

The library was made from cDNA and included unique molecular identifiers. TCRdb reanalysed the PCR reads using MiXCR and keeps one entry per CDR3 protein. The sample lists roughly 730,000 distinct CDR3 sequences, 25% to 30% seen once, with 0.56% in the top ten. These receptors have no identified antigens. Sequences were obtained from blood. These TCRs come from a girl between 5 and 17 years old with multiple sclerosis.

The gene calls are TRBV20-1 and TRBJ2-7; 12 nucleotides align to TRBD2. This CDR3 has 16 amino acids. The junction had 8 bases not matched to a gene; V was cut back by 0 bases and J by 5 bases. CDR1 and CDR2 (germline): DFQATT, SNEGSKA (reference sequence). The CDR3 sequence is CSARDYPSGRADEQYF. As DNA, the CDR3 is TGCAGTGCTAGAGATTACCCTAGCGGGAGGGCCGACGAGCAGTACTTC.

This clonotype has only a few counts. This chain joins TRBV28 and TRBJ2-6; D not certain. The CDR3 consists of 16 residues. Germline CDR1 and CDR2: MDHEN and SYDVKM. Trimming left V 5 bases short and J 3 bases short, with 14 bases between. The CDR3 protein is CASSPLDGHGANVLTF. The CDR3 bases are TGTGCCAGCAGTCCTCTCGACGGCCATGGGGCCAACGTCCTGACTTTC.

A note on this clonotype: This may arise from a read error, as a much more abundant clone is one base away. The chain employs TRBV5-1 and TRBJ2-7, with 8 bases matching TRBD1. The germline V gene has CDR1 SGHRS and CDR2 YFSETQ. The CDR3 sequence is 16 residues long. CDR3 residues: CAGRAGTGIRSYEQYF. The DNA for the CDR3 is TGCGCCGGCAGAGCCGGGACAGGTATTCGATCCTACGAGCAGTACTTC.

The rearrangement links TRBV9 to TRBJ1-2, with TRBD1 identical over 7 bases. CDR1 and CDR2 from the germline V gene are SGDLS and YYNGEE. The CDR3 sequence is 14 residues long. Trimming cost V 2 bases and J 7 bases; bases outside gene matches: 8. The CDR3 protein is CASSVGQAGSGYTF. CDR3 bases: TGTGCCAGCAGCGTTGGACAGGCCGGCTCTGGCTACACCTTC.

About this clonotype itself: One end of the junction does not line up with germline, which may come from a read error. The chain combines TRBV10-3 with TRBJ2-2, with TRBD2 identical over 12 bases. There are 16 residues in the CDR3. Germline lookup yields CDR1 ENHRY and CDR2 SYGVKD. The CDR3 DNA is TGTACCATCAGCCCCCGACTAGCGGGAGAATCCGGGGAGCTGTTTTTT. This encodes CTISPRLAGESGELFF.

A few counts support this clonotype. In nucleotides, the CDR3 is TGTGCCAGCAGCACCCCGGGACTACTTAGCAATCAGCCCCAGCATTTT. It yields the protein CASSTPGLLSNQPQHF. The rearrangement joins TRBV12-3 or TRBV12-4 to TRBJ1-5; possibly TRBD1 for D (5 bases). With 6 bases removed from V and 0 bases from J, the gap between germline ends came to 15 bases. The length of the CDR3 is 16 residues.

This clonotype was found a few times. The V and J genes are TRBV7-9 and TRBJ2-3, with D uncertain. There are 15 residues in the CDR3. V was shortened by 2 bases and J by 0 bases, with 9 bases between the two germline ends. The germline CDR1 and CDR2 sequences are SEHNR and FQNEAQ (reference sequence). The CDR3 sequence is CASSLKGISTDTQYF. The CDR3 DNA is TGTGCCAGCAGCTTAAAAGGGATTAGCACAGATACGCAGTATTTT.

This clonotype has more than one count but fewer than ten. The chain uses TRBV4-2 and TRBJ1-2, with 9 nucleotides matching TRBD1. Germline V gives CDR1 LGHNA, CDR2 YNFKEQ. This CDR3 is 16 amino acids long. Trimming took 4 bases from V and 2 from J; bases not matched to a gene: 8. In DNA, the CDR3 is TGTGCCAGCAGCCGCCGGACAGGGGACCCCAACTATGGCTACACCTTC. Encoded protein: CASSRRTGDPNYGYTF.

Concerning this clonotype itself: The junction and the germline gene differ at one end; a read error may be behind it. The V and J genes are TRBV7-9 and TRBJ2-7, with unresolved D. Germline CDR1 is SEHNR and CDR2 is FQNEAQ (reference sequence). The CDR3 covers 11 residues. This chain's CDR3 is CSSSLGYEQYF. The CDR3 DNA follows: TGTTCCAGCAGCTTGGGCTACGAGCAGTACTTC.

In its sample, this clonotype was seen a few times. The chain links TRBV6-2 or TRBV6-3 to TRBJ1-5, with TRBD1 as a possible D gene (5 bases). CDR3 length equals 16 residues. The V gene lost 5 bases and the J gene lost 6 bases, with 20 bases spanning the gap. CDR1 and CDR2 (germline): MNHEY, SVGEGT. CDR3 in amino acids: CASSPRRGQSLQPQHF. The CDR3 DNA reads as TGTGCCAGCAGTCCCCGCCGGGGCCAGTCGCTTCAGCCCCAGCATTTT.

This clonotype came up a few times. This chain uses TRBV28 with TRBJ2-7, with D possibly TRBD2 on 8 matching bases. This CDR3 comprises 13 residues. V was clipped by 2 bases and J by 10 bases, with 15 bases between them. CDR1 is MDHEN, CDR2 SYDVKM, per germline. The CDR3: CASSLRGREAQYF. DNA for the CDR3: TGTGCCAGCAGTTTAAGGGGGCGGGAGGCCCAGTACTTC. Variable domain in full (rest from reference TRBV28 and TRBJ2-7): DVKVTQSSRYLVKRTGEKVFLECVQDMDHENMFWYRQDPGLGLRLIYFSYDVKMKEKGDIPEGYSVSREKKERFSLILESASTNQTSMYLCASSLRGREAQYFGPGTRLTVT.

Regarding this clonotype: Sequence at one end of the junction differs from germline and may be a read error. V gene TRBV6-1 combines with J gene TRBJ2-6, with D unclear. Germline-derived CDR1 and CDR2 are MNHNS and SASEGT. The CDR3 totals 17 residues. The CDR3 nucleotides are TGTGCCAGCCGTGAAGCCGCTGTCAGCTCTGGGGCCAACGTCCTGACTTTC. Protein sequence: CASREAAVSSGANVLTF.

This clonotype occurred a few times. J is TRBJ2-1 and V is TRBV5-1; 7 positions agree with TRBD2. J lost 7 bases, V lost 4 bases, and 11 bases had no gene match. The V gene's germline CDR1 is SGHRS and CDR2 YFSETQ. The CDR3 loop spans 15 amino acids. In DNA, the CDR3 is TGCGCCAGCAGCAAACCGGGACTAAGAGGAAATGAGCAGTTCTTC. Its translation is CASSKPGLRGNEQFF.